This is a list of T cell receptor beta chains from one sample in a study of blood T cell repertoires in COVID-19. Assay: immunoSEQ multiplex PCR; the TCRdb copy retains only in-frame clones and omits some. The sample yields about 160,000 clones, approximately 86% seen once. The sequencing sample was made of peripheral blood. Source of these receptors: a woman aged 80 or over with active or convalescent COVID-19. CDR3s include the opening cysteine and the closing phenylalanine or tryptophan. The D gene is left open where the match is weak. The size entry is marked missing in some rows and otherwise reads once, few, many or a size class.

size	D	V	J	CDR3	DNA
-	-	TRBV24-1	TRBJ2-2	CATSFGRGGELFF	TGTGCCACCAGTTTTGGACGGGGCGGGGAGCTGTTTTTT
-	TRBD1	TRBV24-1	TRBJ2-7	CATSDAGQETYEQYF	TGTGCCACCAGTGATGCGGGACAGGAGACCTACGAGCAGTACTTC
-	TRBD2	TRBV14	TRBJ2-5	CASSPLAGVETQYF	TGTGCCAGCAGCCCACTAGCGGGAGTAGAGACCCAGTACTTC
-	-	TRBV7-9	TRBJ2-1	CASSPRASYNEQFF	TGTGCCAGCAGCCCCAGGGCCTCCTACAATGAGCAGTTCTTC
few	-	TRBV5-1	TRBJ1-2	CASSLATGMDGYTF	TGCGCCAGCAGCTTGGCCACGGGGATGGATGGCTACACCTTC
few	-	TRBV2	TRBJ1-5	CASSADINSNQPQHF	TGTGCCAGCAGTGCGGACATTAATAGCAATCAGCCCCAGCATTTT
-	-	TRBV28	TRBJ2-7	CASSLKFPGEQYF	TGTGCCAGCAGTTTAAAGTTCCCAGGCGAGCAGTACTTC
-	-	TRBV19	TRBJ2-7	CASSISLARNYEQYF	TGTGCCAGTAGTATTTCCCTAGCGCGAAATTACGAGCAGTACTTC
-	TRBD1	TRBV6-5	TRBJ1-5	CASSHRQGHQPQHF	TGTGCCAGCAGTCACCGACAGGGCCATCAGCCCCAGCATTTT
once	-	TRBV2	TRBJ2-2	CASSFTGFTGELFF	TGTGCCAGCAGTTTTACAGGGTTTACCGGGGAGCTGTTTTTT
-	-	TRBV5-1	TRBJ2-4	CASSLNTGSRSKNIQYF	TGCGCCAGCAGCTTGAATACAGGGTCAAGATCCAAAAACATTCAGTACTTC
-	-	TRBV6-4	TRBJ1-6	CASRVDRSTPNSPLHF	TGTGCCAGCAGGGTAGACAGGTCGACGCCTAATTCACCCCTCCACTTT
few	-	TRBV10-3	TRBJ2-7	CAISPGLYEQYF	TGTGCCATCAGTCCGGGTCTCTACGAGCAGTACTTC
-	-	TRBV9	TRBJ2-2	CASSEKSANTGELFF	TGTGCCAGCAGCGAGAAAAGCGCGAACACCGGGGAGCTGTTTTTT
-	-	TRBV21-1	TRBJ2-1	CASIFSRQQFF	TGTGCCAGCATTTTCAGCCGACAACAGTTCTTC
-	TRBD1	TRBV10-3	TRBJ2-3	CAISGQGASDTQYF	TGTGCCATCAGCGGACAGGGGGCTTCAGATACGCAGTATTTT
-	TRBD1	TRBV6-1	TRBJ1-2	CASSEAGRGHKGYTF	TGTGCCAGCAGTGAAGCGGGCAGGGGGCACAAGGGCTACACCTTC
-	-	TRBV5-1	TRBJ1-1	CASSLALGEGAEAFF	TGCGCCAGCAGCTTGGCCCTAGGGGAAGGGGCTGAAGCTTTCTTT
-	-	TRBV28	TRBJ1-2	CASSLRDTNYGYTF	TGTGCCAGCAGTTTACGAGATACTAACTATGGCTACACCTTC
-	-	TRBV10-3	TRBJ1-2	CAISEGPRGGYTF	TGTGCCATCAGTGAGGGCCCAAGAGGTGGCTACACCTTC
-	-	TRBV6-5	TRBJ2-5	CASKPRGGGQETQYF	TGTGCCAGCAAACCCCGGGGAGGAGGTCAAGAGACCCAGTACTTC
-	-	TRBV12-3/TRBV12-4	TRBJ1-2	CASSSGQNYGYTF	TGTGCCAGCAGCTCTGGACAGAACTATGGCTACACCTTC
once	-	TRBV6-5	TRBJ2-7	CASSRGDHYEQYF	TGTGCCAGCAGTCGCGGGGACCACTACGAGCAGTACTTC
-	-	TRBV7-9	TRBJ1-5	CASSFGGGQPQHF	TGTGCCAGCAGCTTTGGTGGCGGTCAGCCCCAGCATTTT
-	TRBD1	TRBV11-2	TRBJ2-2	CASSPRQGGTGELFF	TGTGCCAGCAGCCCGCGACAGGGTGGGACCGGGGAGCTGTTTTTT
-	-	TRBV10-1	TRBJ1-1	CASSHSGGNTEAFF	TGCGCCAGCAGCCACTCCGGGGGGAACACTGAAGCTTTCTTT
few	TRBD2	TRBV7-2	TRBJ2-1	CASSLALGTSYEQFF	TGTGCCAGCAGCTTAGCGCTCGGGACTAGCTATGAGCAGTTCTTC
few	-	TRBV28	TRBJ1-4	CASSPMRGATNEKLFF	TGTGCCAGCAGTCCCATGCGGGGGGCGACTAATGAAAAACTGTTTTTT
-	TRBD1	TRBV28	TRBJ1-5	CASSPRRQGDQPQHF	TGTGCCAGCAGTCCCCGTCGACAGGGGGATCAGCCCCAGCATTTT
-	TRBD2	TRBV11-2	TRBJ2-4	CASSWSGSLSIAKNIQYF	TGTGCCAGCAGCTGGAGCGGGAGCCTAAGTATAGCCAAAAACATTCAGTACTTC
-	-	TRBV18	TRBJ2-6	CASNSRGGGSGANVLTF	TGTGCCAGTAACAGTCGCGGCGGAGGTTCTGGGGCCAACGTCCTGACTTTC
-	-	TRBV19	TRBJ1-2	CASNYNPRDYGYTF	TGTGCCAGTAACTATAATCCCAGGGACTATGGCTACACCTTC
few	TRBD1	TRBV5-1	TRBJ1-1	CASSPDRGRYPSEAFF	TGCGCCAGCAGCCCTGACAGGGGGCGATATCCGTCTGAAGCTTTCTTT
-	-	TRBV15	TRBJ1-3	CATSRSTASSGNTIYF	TGTGCCACCAGCAGATCTACCGCGAGCTCTGGAAACACCATATATTTT
-	TRBD2	TRBV5-1	TRBJ2-3	CASSLGDYLADTQYF	TGCGCCAGCAGCTTGGGGGACTATCTCGCAGATACGCAGTATTTT
-	-	TRBV12-3/TRBV12-4	TRBJ1-5	CASRSTGSQPQHF	TGTGCCAGCAGGTCAACAGGGAGCCAGCCCCAGCATTTT
-	-	TRBV20-1	TRBJ2-5	CSAIGKETQYF	TGCAGTGCTATCGGGAAAGAGACCCAGTACTTC
-	-	TRBV2	TRBJ1-5	CASSAAQRGQPQHF	TGTGCCAGCAGTGCAGCCCAGAGAGGTCAGCCCCAGCATTTT
-	-	TRBV6-1	TRBJ1-1	CASSDKGDTEAFF	TGTGCCAGCAGTGATAAGGGGGACACTGAAGCTTTCTTT
-	-	TRBV7-2	TRBJ1-5	CASSRQTGLNQPQHF	TGTGCCAGCAGCCGCCAAACAGGGCTGAATCAGCCCCAGCATTTT